The 9 T cell receptor beta chains given below trace back to one sample, sequenced in a study of cytomegalovirus exposure and HLA in healthy donors. 13 Jbeta primers and 60 Vbeta primers were used for the PCR. The method was immunoSEQ multiplex PCR; TCRdb's version includes in-frame clones alone and lacks a portion of them. The sample lists about 100,000 clones; approximately 79% were seen once. What was sequenced was PBMCs. The receptors shown here come from a woman aged 55-75 years in good health and CMV-seropositive.

This clone has a handful of counts. The rearrangement links TRBV4-2 to TRBJ1-2; weak D call: TRBD1 (5 bases). CDR1 and CDR2 from the germline V gene are LGHNA and YNFKEQ. This CDR3 contains 16 residues. Trimming removed 5 bases from V and 7 bases from J, with 23 bases in between. The CDR3, as DNA: TGTGCCAGCAGCGACCGATCCGGGACCGGGGGTTCTGGCTACACCTTC. Amino acid sequence: CASSDRSGTGGSGYTF.

The gene calls are TRBV9 and TRBJ1-1; D unclear. Germline values: CDR1 SGDLS, CDR2 YYNGEE. Trimming removed 2 bases from V and 6 bases from J, with 14 bases in between. The CDR3 consists of 14 residues. The CDR3 protein is CASSVYSRGPEAFF. CDR3 nucleotide sequence: TGTGCCAGCAGCGTTTACAGCCGTGGCCCTGAAGCTTTCTTT.

The genes are TRBV2 and TRBJ2-3, with 8 nucleotides matching TRBD2. The V gene's germline CDR1 is SNHLY and CDR2 FYNNEI. The CDR3 is made up of 17 amino acids. V trimming: 6 bases; J trimming: 5 bases; junction bases outside the gene matches: 16. CDR3 in amino acids: CASRRGAWREVGDTQYF. The CDR3 DNA is TGTGCCAGCAGAAGGGGGGCCTGGCGGGAGGTCGGAGATACGCAGTATTTT.

The V and J genes are TRBV7-6 and TRBJ2-5, with 8 nucleotides matching TRBD2. Per germline, CDR1 SGHVS and CDR2 FNYEAQ. The CDR3 length is 18 residues. The ends lost 1 base at V and 5 bases at J; junction bases unmatched: 15. For the CDR3, the DNA is TGTGCCAGCAGCTTAGTAGCGGGGCCCCTAAGGCCCGGGGAGACCCAGTACTTC. Protein product: CASSLVAGPLRPGETQYF. The variable domain in full, completed from reference TRBV7-6 and TRBJ2-5, reads GAGVSQSPRYKVTKRGQDVALRCDPISGHVSLYWYRQALGQGPEFLTYFNYEAQQDKSGLPNDRFSAERPEGSISTLTIQRTEQRDSAMYRCASSLVAGPLRPGETQYFGPGTRLLVL.

The chain carries TRBV7-2 and TRBJ2-7, with 7 bases lining up with TRBD2. The germline CDR1 and CDR2 sequences are SGHTA and FQGNSA. The CDR3 loop spans 15 amino acids. V lost 5 bases and J lost 4; bases outside the gene matches: 11. The chain's CDR3 is CASSAFTSDIYEQYF. CDR3 DNA: TGTGCCAGCAGCGCGTTCACTAGCGACATTTACGAGCAGTACTTC. The complete variable domain, with remaining parts taken from reference TRBV7-2 and TRBJ2-7, reads GAGVSQSPSNKVTEKGKDVELRCDPISGHTALYWYRQSLGQGLEFLIYFQGNSAPDKSGLPSDRFSAERTGGSVSTLTIQRTQQEDSAVYLCASSAFTSDIYEQYFGPGTRLTVT.

The V and J genes are TRBV7-9 and TRBJ2-1; D may be TRBD2 (5 bases). The length of the CDR3 is 13 residues. Trimming stripped 0 bases from V and 12 bases from J, with 12 bases between. Germline CDR1 SEHNR, CDR2 FQNEAQ (reference sequence). Written as DNA, the CDR3 is TGTGCCAGCAGCTTAGCGGGGAGATCAGGGCAGTTCTTC. It encodes CASSLAGRSGQFF.

The chain recombines TRBV5-4 with TRBJ2-3, with D possibly being TRBD1 (6 bases). V lost 4 bases and J 2 bases, leaving 26 bases between the germline ends. Germline-derived CDR1 and CDR2 are SGHNT and YYREEE (reference sequence). The CDR3 totals 19 residues. CDR3 sequence (DNA): TGTGCCAGCAGCCTGAGGGGGACAAACGGCCGGGGAATCACAGATACGCAGTATTTT. Translating it yields CASSLRGTNGRGITDTQYF.

This chain connects TRBV28 to TRBJ2-7; no clear D. V was trimmed by 8 bases and J by 7 bases, leaving 12 bases between them. CDR3 length: 11 amino acids. CDR1 MDHEN and CDR2 SYDVKM come from the germline V gene. CDR3 coding DNA: TGTGCCAGCCGACTTCGACGTGAGCAGTACTTC. Translation: CASRLRREQYF.

The rearrangement joins TRBV6-4 to TRBJ2-5; D is unclear. This CDR3 region has 13 residues. Deletions cut 0 bases from V and 5 bases from J, with 7 bases between. Germline values: CDR1 MRHNA, CDR2 SNTAGT. The CDR3 region is CASSDSLSETQYF. In nucleotides, the CDR3 is TGTGCCAGCAGTGACTCCCTAAGCGAGACCCAGTACTTC.